This TCR beta chain emerged from a study of metastatic and nonmetastatic thyroid tumors. Study context: Repertoires were compared across blood and tumor or nodule tissue from malignant and benign thyroid patients.

No patient received treatment before thyroid surgery. MiXCR re-clonotyped the PCR reads for TCRdb. The table has tens of thousands of clones, under 25% seen once; the top ten hold more than 3%. J gave up 5 bases and V 0 bases, and 4 bases lay outside the gene matches. The CDR3 has 14 residues. Germline CDR1 is GTSNPN and CDR2 is SVGIG (reference sequence). Sequenced: blood. V is TRBV30 and J is TRBJ1-5; 7 nucleotides agree with TRBD1. This receptor was taken from a male donor with papillary thyroid cancer or a benign thyroid nodule (not recorded which). Some clones in this sample may be carry-over from other donors' samples. The chain's CDR3 is CAWSVGGWYQPQHF. CDR3 DNA sequence: TGTGCCTGGAGTGTAGGGGGCTGGTATCAGCCCCAGCATTTT.